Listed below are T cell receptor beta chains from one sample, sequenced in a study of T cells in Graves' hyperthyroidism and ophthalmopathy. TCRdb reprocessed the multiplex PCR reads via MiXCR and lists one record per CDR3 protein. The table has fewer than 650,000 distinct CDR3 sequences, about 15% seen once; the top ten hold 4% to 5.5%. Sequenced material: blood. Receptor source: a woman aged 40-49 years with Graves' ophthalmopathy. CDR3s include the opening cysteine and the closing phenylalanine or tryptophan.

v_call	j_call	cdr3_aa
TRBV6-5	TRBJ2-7	CASSYRLSGEQYF
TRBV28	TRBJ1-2	CASSEPGQGPGLGYTF
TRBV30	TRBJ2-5	CAWTGGSETQYF
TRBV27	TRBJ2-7	CASSFLGMGEQYF
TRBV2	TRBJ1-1	CASKADNMNTEAFF
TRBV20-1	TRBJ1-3	CSATDPSSGNTIYF
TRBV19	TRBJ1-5	CASHRRVAGGGRGQPQHF
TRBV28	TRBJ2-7	CASKQASSYEQYF
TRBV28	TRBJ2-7	CASSFGTSFDEQYF
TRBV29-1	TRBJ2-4	CSVEGTKRGQYF
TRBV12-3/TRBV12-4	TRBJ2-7	CASSIMDVSYEQYF
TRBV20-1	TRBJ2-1	CSASEGLIYNEQFF
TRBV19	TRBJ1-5	CASSMQGDQPQHF
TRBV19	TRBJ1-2	CASSSATTPGQLYGYTF
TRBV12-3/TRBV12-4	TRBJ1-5	CASSLSGGHQPQHF
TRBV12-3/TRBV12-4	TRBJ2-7	CASSSQGGYEQYF
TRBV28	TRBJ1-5	CASSFQGMGNQPQHF
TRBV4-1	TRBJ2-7	CASSQAFRTSGRYEQYF
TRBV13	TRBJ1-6	CASSLRGRDNSPLHF
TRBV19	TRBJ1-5	CASSITGNNQPQHF
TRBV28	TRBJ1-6	CASSFGTGVSPLHF
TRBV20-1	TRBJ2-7	CSARADHEQYF
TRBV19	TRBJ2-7	CASSARTSGFSYEQYF